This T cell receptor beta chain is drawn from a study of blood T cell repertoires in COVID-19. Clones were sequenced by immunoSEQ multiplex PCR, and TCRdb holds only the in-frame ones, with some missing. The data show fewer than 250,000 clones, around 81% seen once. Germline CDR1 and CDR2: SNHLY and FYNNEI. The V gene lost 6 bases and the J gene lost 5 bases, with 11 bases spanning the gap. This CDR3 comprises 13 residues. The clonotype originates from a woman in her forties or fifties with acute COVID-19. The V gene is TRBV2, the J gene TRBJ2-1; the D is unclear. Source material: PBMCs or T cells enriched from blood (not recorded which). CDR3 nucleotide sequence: TGTGCCAGCAGGTTAACCCCGGACAATGAGCAGTTCTTC. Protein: CASRLTPDNEQFF.